This T cell receptor beta chain originates from a study of blood T cell repertoires in COVID-19. Study-wide context: Sources were T cells, B-cell-depleted T cells, or PBMCs; the material itself was cDNA or gDNA.

The cohort comprised adults aged roughly 18 to 95 years residing in 20 to 30 US areas. Cohort assignment relied on participant-reported clinical history. Trimming removed 1 base at V and 8 bases at J, with 17 bases between. Per the germline V gene, CDR1 is LGHNA and CDR2 is YSLEER. This CDR3 is built from 16 residues. Authors' analysis steps: Estimated nucleated cell counts came from reference gene primer amplification. Measured with immunoSEQ multiplex PCR; TCRdb has only the in-frame clones, and not every one. The D gene and trimming were derived from the DNA, and the V and J assignments and clone size from that table. This table holds approximately 230,000 clones, around nine tenths found once.

The sample consisted of PBMCs or T cells enriched from blood (not recorded which). The chain uses TRBV4-3 and TRBJ1-4; tentatively, D is TRBD1 (5 bases). The receptor was derived from a woman aged 18-30 years who had recovered from COVID-19. CDR3 amino acids: CASSQGPPRVGEKLFF. CDR3 sequence (DNA): TGCGCCAGCAGCCAAGGCCCCCCCAGGGTAGGGGAAAAACTGTTTTTT.